Listed below are T cell receptor beta chains from one sample, sequenced in a study of Ad26.COV2.S vaccination and SARS-CoV-2 variants. Here immunoSEQ multiplex PCR was the method, and the copy in TCRdb shows in-frame clones only, minus some. The table has about 180,000 clones, roughly 89% seen once; the top ten hold approximately 6%. Sample: peripheral blood, taken after recovery from COVID-19. These receptor sequences come from a human donor who had recovered from COVID-19. Each CDR3 is given with its conserved first and last residue. Each record gives: J gene, CDR3 length, V gene, clone size, D gene, CDR3 DNA, CDR3 protein. A D gene is named only where the DNA matches it firmly. Clone sizes are given selectively: once, few, many, or a class where the clone is expanded.

TRBJ2-3 | 13 | TRBV7-9 | . | . | TGTGCCAGCAGCCTATGGGGAGTCGATACGCAGTATTTT | CASSLWGVDTQYF
TRBJ1-1 | 16 | TRBV7-2 | . | . | TGTGCCAGCAGCTTAGATGGGGGGCGCATGAACACTGAAGCTTTCTTT | CASSLDGGRMNTEAFF
TRBJ2-5 | 14 | TRBV6-5 | . | TRBD2 | TGTGCCAGCACTAGGACTAGCTCCCAAGAGACCCAGTACTTC | CASTRTSSQETQYF
TRBJ2-3 | 14 | TRBV25-1 | . | TRBD1 | TGTGCCAGCCGAGTGCAGGGGGCTTCAGATACGCAGTATTTT | CASRVQGASDTQYF
TRBJ1-1 | 13 | TRBV6-6 | . | TRBD1 | TGTGCCAGCAGTCCGACAGGGGACACTGAAGCTTTCTTT | CASSPTGDTEAFF
TRBJ1-6 | 17 | TRBV5-4 | . | . | TGTGCCAGCAGCTTGGGGACAGATAGCTCCTATAATTCACCCCTCCACTTT | CASSLGTDSSYNSPLHF
TRBJ2-1 | 13 | TRBV6-5 | once | . | TGTGCCAGCAGCCGGGACTTTTACAATGAGCAGTTCTTC | CASSRDFYNEQFF
TRBJ2-3 | 12 | TRBV9 | . | . | TGTGCCAGCAGCCAAGGGACAGATACGCAGTATTTT | CASSQGTDTQYF
TRBJ1-2 | 14 | TRBV7-3 | . | TRBD1 | TGTGCCAGCAGCCCAGGGGGGGTTAGCTATGGCTACACCTTC | CASSPGGVSYGYTF
TRBJ1-2 | 15 | TRBV7-2 | few | . | TGTGCCAGCAGCCAGGGCCACGGCGAGCTCTATGGCTACACCTTC | CASSQGHGELYGYTF
TRBJ2-7 | 14 | TRBV7-3 | . | . | TGTGCCAGCAGCTTAGAGGGCAGGGGTTACGAGCAGTACTTC | CASSLEGRGYEQYF
TRBJ2-5 | 15 | TRBV10-3 | . | . | TGTGCCATCAGTGATCTCCGGGAGCGAGGAGAGACCCAGTACTTC | CAISDLRERGETQYF
TRBJ1-5 | 14 | TRBV19 | . | . | TGTGCCAGTACCCTTCGCCGGGGGGGGGAGCCCCAGCATTTT | CASTLRRGGEPQHF
TRBJ1-5 | 14 | TRBV6-6 | . | . | TGTGCCAGCATGGGTCAGGGGAGGAATCAGCCCCAGCATTTT | CASMGQGRNQPQHF
TRBJ2-7 | 14 | TRBV3-1/TRBV3-2 | . | TRBD2 | TGTGCCAGCAGCCCGCGGGAGAGGTCCTACGAGCAGTACTTC | CASSPRERSYEQYF
TRBJ1-1 | 14 | TRBV7-9 | . | . | TGTGCCAGCAGACAAGGGGGGACAAGACCTGAAGCTTTCTTT | CASRQGGTRPEAFF
TRBJ2-3 | 17 | TRBV24-1 | . | . | TGTGCCACCAGTGAGACCCCCGGGACGGGCTACACAGATACGCAGTATTTT | CATSETPGTGYTDTQYF
TRBJ1-2 | 14 | TRBV5-4 | . | TRBD1 | TGTGCCAGCAGCTTGGGGACAGGGGTGGATGGCTACACCTTC | CASSLGTGVDGYTF
TRBJ2-3 | 14 | TRBV9 | . | . | TGTGCCAGCAGCGTAGGACGCAGGCAAGATACGCAGTATTTT | CASSVGRRQDTQYF
TRBJ1-1 | 16 | TRBV21-1 | . | . | TGTGCCAGCAGCACCTTTGGTGGGGGGGTGGACACTGAAGCTTTCTTT | CASSTFGGGVDTEAFF
TRBJ2-1 | 17 | TRBV19 | . | . | TGTGCCAGTAGTATCCTGGGACTGGGGGGATCCTACAATGAGCAGTTCTTC | CASSILGLGGSYNEQFF
TRBJ2-2 | 16 | TRBV9 | . | TRBD1 | TGTGCCAGCAGCCTACAGGGGGCCGCGAACACCGGGGAGCTGTTTTTT | CASSLQGAANTGELFF
TRBJ1-1 | 14 | TRBV5-1 | . | . | TGCGCCAGCAGGGACGGCCCCATGAACACTGAAGCTTTCTTT | CASRDGPMNTEAFF
TRBJ1-1 | 15 | TRBV15 | . | . | TGTGCCACCAGCAGAGATTCTAGAGGGTTCACTGAAGCTTTCTTT | CATSRDSRGFTEAFF
TRBJ1-5 | 16 | TRBV27 | few | . | TGTGCCAGCAGTGTATCTCAGAGTTTCGGCAATCAGCCCCAGCATTTT | CASSVSQSFGNQPQHF
TRBJ2-1 | 13 | TRBV6-4 | . | . | TGTGCCAGCAGTGACCGGGACAACAATGAGCAGTTCTTC | CASSDRDNNEQFF
TRBJ2-1 | 13 | TRBV5-1 | . | TRBD2 | TGCGCCAGCAGCCCCGGGACTAGCGGGGAGCAGTTCTTC | CASSPGTSGEQFF
TRBJ1-1 | 12 | TRBV5-4 | few | . | TGTGCCAGCAGCTCCAGTATAGGTGAAGCTTTCTTT | CASSSSIGEAFF
TRBJ2-3 | 14 | TRBV5-5 | . | TRBD1 | TGTGCCAGCAGTCCCGGGACAGGGGCAGATACGCAGTATTTT | CASSPGTGADTQYF
TRBJ2-1 | 13 | TRBV11-3 | . | . | TGTGCCAGCAGTCGGGACTCCTACAATGAGCAGTTCTTC | CASSRDSYNEQFF
TRBJ2-1 | 14 | TRBV5-4 | . | TRBD1 | TGTGCCAGCAGCCCGGACAGGGGGCGAAATGAGCAGTTCTTC | CASSPDRGRNEQFF
TRBJ2-1 | 14 | TRBV30 | . | . | TGTGCCTGGAGTGTAGGAGGCTACCACAATGAGCAGTTCTTC | CAWSVGGYHNEQFF
TRBJ1-6 | 13 | TRBV6-4 | . | . | TGTGCCAGTAGGGAGTCCTATAATTCACCCCTCCACTTT | CASRESYNSPLHF
TRBJ2-4 | 16 | TRBV5-1 | once | . | TGCGCCAGCAGCCCCGTAGGACGCTCGGGCAAAAACATTCAGTACTTC | CASSPVGRSGKNIQYF
TRBJ2-5 | 16 | TRBV5-4 | . | . | TGTGCCAGCAGCTTAACCCCTGGACAGACGGGGGAGACCCAGTACTTC | CASSLTPGQTGETQYF
TRBJ2-7 | 16 | TRBV5-1 | once | TRBD1 | TGCGCCAGCAGCTTGGTACCCCGGGACAGACACTACGAGCAGTACTTC | CASSLVPRDRHYEQYF
TRBJ2-7 | 12 | TRBV7-9 | . | . | TGTGCCAGCAGCTTAGCCAGTCGCGAGCAGTACTTC | CASSLASREQYF
TRBJ1-4 | 14 | TRBV18 | . | . | TGTGCCAGCTCACCGAGTCAGCTAAATGAAAAACTGTTTTTT | CASSPSQLNEKLFF
TRBJ2-5 | 15 | TRBV7-2 | . | TRBD1 | TGTGCCAGCAGCTTAAATCAGGGCCAGGGGGTGACCCAGTACTTC | CASSLNQGQGVTQYF
TRBJ2-5 | 15 | TRBV19 | . | TRBD2 | TGTGCCAGTACCCCGAGAGGTGCGGGAGTGCAGACCCAGTACTTC | CASTPRGAGVQTQYF
TRBJ1-5 | 13 | TRBV10-3 | . | . | TGTGCCATCAGTGGGATAGGTTGGGAGCCCCAGCATTTT | CAISGIGWEPQHF
TRBJ2-7 | 13 | TRBV5-6 | . | TRBD1 | TGTGCCAGCAGCGGAGACAGGGTCCACGAGCAGTACTTC | CASSGDRVHEQYF
TRBJ1-6 | 18 | TRBV23-1 | once | TRBD1 | TGCGCCAGCAGTTTAAGTGACAGGGTACTCTCCTATAATTCACCCCTCCACTTT | CASSLSDRVLSYNSPLHF
TRBJ1-2 | 12 | TRBV2 | . | . | TGTGCCAGCAGTGGGTCAATTCGTGGCTACACCTTC | CASSGSIRGYTF
TRBJ1-2 | 13 | TRBV3-1/TRBV3-2 | . | . | TGTGCCAGCAGCCCCCAAGGCCTGTGGGGCTACACCTTC | CASSPQGLWGYTF
TRBJ1-1 | 14 | TRBV5-4 | . | . | TGTGCCAGCAGCCAAGGGGGAGGCCGGACTGAAGCTTTCTTT | CASSQGGGRTEAFF
TRBJ2-5 | 17 | TRBV4-2 | once | TRBD1 | TGTGCCAGCAGCCAAGAGGGGGCAGGGGGTCAACAAGAGACCCAGTACTTC | CASSQEGAGGQQETQYF
TRBJ2-5 | 13 | TRBV9 | . | . | TGTGCCAGCAGCGTAGCGGTATCAGAGACCCAGTACTTC | CASSVAVSETQYF
TRBJ2-3 | 13 | TRBV6-6 | . | . | TGTGCCAGCAGTTATTTCCGCACAGATACGCAGTATTTT | CASSYFRTDTQYF
TRBJ1-2 | 14 | TRBV25-1 | . | . | TGTGCCAGCAGTGATAATGCAGGGGCCTATGGCTACACCTTC | CASSDNAGAYGYTF
TRBJ2-3 | 14 | TRBV4-2 | . | . | TGTGCCAGCAGCCGGGGACTTAGTGGGGATACGCAGTATTTT | CASSRGLSGDTQYF
TRBJ2-1 | 14 | TRBV18 | . | . | TGTGCCAGCTCACCAGGGACTCCATACAATGAGCAGTTCTTC | CASSPGTPYNEQFF
TRBJ2-7 | 13 | TRBV7-9 | . | TRBD2 | TGTGCCAGCAGCCCTAGCGGGGGACGGGAGCAGTACTTC | CASSPSGGREQYF
TRBJ2-3 | 11 | TRBV20-1 | . | . | TGCAGTGCCTGCCTCACAGATACGCAGTATTTT | CSACLTDTQYF
TRBJ2-5 | 15 | TRBV5-8 | . | TRBD1 | TGTGCCAGCAGCTTGGATCAGGGGGCTGGAGAGACCCAGTACTTC | CASSLDQGAGETQYF
TRBJ2-7 | 12 | TRBV6-5 | . | . | TGTGCCAGCGGAATGTACTCCTACGAGCAGTACTTC | CASGMYSYEQYF
TRBJ1-2 | 17 | TRBV3-1/TRBV3-2 | . | TRBD1 | TGTGCCAGCAGCCCCCAATTAGGACAGGGGGCGGACTATGGCTACACCTTC | CASSPQLGQGADYGYTF
TRBJ2-3 | 14 | TRBV6-1 | . | TRBD1 | TGTGCCAGCAGTGACCGGGACAGGGTAGATACGCAGTATTTT | CASSDRDRVDTQYF
TRBJ2-2 | 13 | TRBV29-1 | . | . | TGCAGCGTCATTGATTCTAACACCGGGGAGCTGTTTTTT | CSVIDSNTGELFF